This record looks at one T cell receptor beta chain sequence and its context. PCR employed 60 Vbeta and 13 Jbeta primers. Libraries were prepared by immunoSEQ multiplex PCR; TCRdb keeps only in-frame clonotypes and omits some of them. The data show around 33,000 clones, 65% to 85% seen once. Those who donated were healthy bone marrow donors. Germline V gene sequence: CDR1 SGHDT, CDR2 YYEEEE. Trimming stripped 2 bases from V and 7 bases from J, with 13 bases between. The CDR3 is 14 amino acids. These data are taken from a study of cytomegalovirus exposure and HLA in healthy donors. Material: PBMCs. The clonotype was recovered from a woman in her 30s in good health and CMV-seropositive. V is TRBV5-6 and J is TRBJ1-3, with D possibly TRBD1 on 5 matching bases. The CDR3: CASSFQGAGNTIYF. DNA of the CDR3: TGTGCCAGCAGCTTCCAGGGAGCGGGGAACACCATATATTTT.